The 6 T cell receptor beta chains listed next were all sequenced from one sample in a study of T-cell memory formation after mild COVID-19 (TCRdb year 2021). Library prep was done by 5' RACE. The sequencer listed for this sample is Illumina NovaSeq 6000. TCRdb reprocessed the public reads (quality trimming at Q25 with fastp, clone calling with MiXCR) and kept in-frame beta chains. Each entry is one CDR3 protein sequence, shown with its most common DNA and genes. The sample yields tens of thousands of distinct CDR3 sequences; 16% were counted once. Together, the top ten hold about a third of the sample. The specimen sequenced was PBMCs or a T cell subset sorted from them (not recorded which). The receptors derive from an adult woman who had mild COVID-19 (a few samples of this study predate the infection). The sample titles of this study are shuffled in the database, so cell type and time point are left out; the donor was told from shared clones.

V gene TRBV7-7 combines with J gene TRBJ2-7; TRBD1 matches 8 bases. CDR3 size: 13 residues. The trim removed 4 bases at V and 6 bases at J, leaving 5 bases unmatched. Germline CDR1 SSHAT, CDR2 FNYEAQ (reference sequence). The CDR3 DNA follows: TGTGCCAGCAGCTCCGACAGGGGCAGCGAGCAGTACTTC. Its protein product is CASSSDRGSEQYF.

This clonotype was detected only once. This chain uses TRBV6-2 or TRBV6-3 with TRBJ2-2; D is unclear. V was cut by 2 bases and J by 7 bases, with 5 bases left in between. The CDR3 sequence is 12 residues long. Germline assignment: CDR1 MNHEY and CDR2 SVGEGT. Here the CDR3 reads CASSYGGGELFF. The CDR3 nucleotides read TGTGCCAGCAGTTACGGCGGCGGGGAGCTGTTTTTT.

The chain is built from TRBV3-1 and TRBJ1-4, with D hard to call. The CDR3 is made up of 13 amino acids. Trimming stripped 3 bases from V and 4 bases from J, with 6 bases between. Germline values: CDR1 LGHDT, CDR2 YNNKEL (reference sequence). The CDR3 region is CASSQAFNEKLFF. DNA for the CDR3: TGTGCCAGCAGCCAGGCATTTAATGAAAAACTGTTTTTT.

The rearrangement links TRBV4-1 to TRBJ2-3; 7 bases are a match to TRBD2. CDR1 is MGHRA and CDR2 is YSYEKL in the germline V gene. With 3 bases clipped from V and 5 bases from J, the junction kept 5 bases outside the gene matches. The CDR3 contains 14 residues. CDR3 DNA: TGCGCCAGCAGCCAGGGGGGGTTGGAAGATACGCAGTATTTT. It codes for CASSQGGLEDTQYF.

The J gene is TRBJ2-1, the V gene TRBV30; 9 positions match TRBD2. The CDR3 extends over 13 amino acids. The junction had 4 bases not matched to a gene; V was cut back by 2 bases and J by 8 bases. The germline gives CDR1 GTSNPN, CDR2 SVGIG (reference sequence). Written as DNA, the CDR3 is TGTGCCTGGAGTCGTGCGGGGGGGGATGAGCAGTTCTTC. Translating it yields CAWSRAGGDEQFF.

The CDR3 region is CASSPDRTDTQYF. CDR3 nucleotide sequence: TGCGCCAGCAGCCCCGACCGCACAGATACGCAGTATTTT. The chain recombines TRBV5-1 with TRBJ2-3; D is uncertain. From germline, CDR1 is SGHRS and CDR2 YFSETQ. This CDR3 has 13 amino acids. V was trimmed by 4 bases and J by 1 base, leaving 7 bases between them.